Below are 7 T cell receptor beta chains sequenced from a single sample in a study of cytotoxic CD8 clonotypes in ibrutinib-treated CLL. The table came from immunoSEQ multiplex PCR; TCRdb's copy has only in-frame clones and leaves some out. The data contain fewer than 85,000 clones, more than 75% of them seen just once; the ten biggest clones take up roughly 5%. Sample: PBMCs, taken after 12 months of ibrutinib treatment. These receptors were collected from a human donor with chronic lymphocytic leukemia.

V and J are TRBV6-5 and TRBJ2-7; TRBD2 agrees at 7 bases. The CDR3 covers 14 residues. CDR1 is MNHEY, CDR2 SVGAGI, per germline. The V and J ends lost 7 bases and 6 bases, in that order; junction bases with no gene match: 12. CDR3 nucleotides: TGTGCCAGCACGCCGGGGAGGGTGGTAAGCGAGCAGTACTTC. Amino acids: CASTPGRVVSEQYF.

This chain connects TRBV4-3 to TRBJ1-2, with TRBD1 matching over 9 bases. The CDR3 loop spans 16 amino acids. The J segment lost 8 bases and the V segment lost 0 bases, leaving 10 bases of the junction unmatched. Germline lookup yields CDR1 LGHNA and CDR2 YSLEER. The CDR3 is CASSQEEDRGLRGYTF. The CDR3 bases are TGCGCCAGCAGCCAAGAAGAGGACAGGGGTTTGAGGGGCTACACCTTC.

The chain combines TRBV7-2 with TRBJ2-1; 7 bases map to TRBD2. Trimming removed 8 bases from V and 9 bases from J; junction bases left unmatched: 13. CDR1 is SGHTA and CDR2 is FQGNSA in the germline V gene. This CDR3 has 14 amino acids. CDR3 sequence (DNA): TGTGCCAGCGGGGGGAGGGTCGGTGAGGGTGAGCAGTTCTTC. Protein sequence: CASGGRVGEGEQFF.

This sequence joins TRBV29-1 and TRBJ2-6; D assignment may be TRBD1 or TRBD2 (5 bases each). Germline V CDR1 and CDR2: SQVTM, ANQGSEA. The CDR3 extends over 16 amino acids. The germline V and J ends were trimmed by 5 bases and 0 bases, with 14 bases remaining between them. CDR3 bases: TGCAGCGTTTCTGGGGGAGAATACTCTGGGGCCAACGTCCTGACTTTC. It codes for CSVSGGEYSGANVLTF.

The chain has TRBV18 and TRBJ2-2, with D perhaps assigned TRBD1 or TRBD2 (5 bases each). V was clipped by 3 bases and J by 0 bases, with 17 bases between them. Germline CDR1 KGHSH, CDR2 LQKENI. This CDR3 is built from 18 residues. CDR3 nucleotides: TGTGCCAGCTCACCCGCCCAGTGGGGGACCCCGAACACCGGGGAGCTGTTTTTT. It encodes CASSPAQWGTPNTGELFF. Filled out from reference TRBV18 and TRBJ2-2, the complete variable domain reads NAGVMQNPRHLVRRRGQEARLRCSPMKGHSHVYWYRQLPEEGLKFMVYLQKENIIDESGMPKERFSAEFPKEGPSILRIQQVVRGDSAAYFCASSPAQWGTPNTGELFFGEGSRLTVL.

The V call is TRBV5-6, the J call TRBJ2-7; D unresolved. There are 13 residues in the CDR3. Trimming shortened V by 1 base and J by 12 bases, and 17 bases separated the two germline ends. Germline-derived CDR1 and CDR2 are SGHDT and YYEEEE. In DNA, the CDR3 is TGTGCCAGCAGCTTGTTTGTCGGCAGGAATTTGTACTTC. Protein sequence: CASSLFVGRNLYF.

The chain has TRBV20-1 and TRBJ1-2; D ambiguous. This CDR3 has 11 amino acids. CDR1 is DFQATT and CDR2 is SNEGSKA in the germline V gene (reference sequence). Trimming shortened V by 3 bases and J by 5 bases, and 7 bases separated the two germline ends. The CDR3 loop reads CSARGDYGYTF. DNA of the CDR3: TGCAGTGCTAGGGGAGATTATGGCTACACCTTC.